Shown below are 20 T cell receptor beta chains from a single sample sequenced in a study of long-term antiretroviral therapy in people with HIV. An immunoSEQ assay, version v3.0, was performed at survey level. The protocol was immunoSEQ multiplex PCR, while the TCRdb copy is restricted to in-frame clones and leaves out a portion. The profile shows about 42,000 clones, roughly nine tenths of them singletons. The sample was unsorted PBMCs, taken 0.1 years before starting antiretroviral therapy. These receptors were obtained from a woman aged 50 to 60 with HIV.

The chain carries TRBV19 and TRBJ1-1, with 9 bases lining up with TRBD1. CDR3 length: 15 amino acids. Looked up from germline, CDR1 is LNHDA and CDR2 is SQIVND (reference sequence). V trimming: 3 bases; J trimming: 3 bases; junction bases outside the gene matches: 5. CDR3 loop: CASSITGQGYTEAFF. DNA of the CDR3: TGTGCCAGTAGTATTACGGGACAGGGCTACACTGAAGCTTTCTTT.

This clone was recorded only once. This chain uses TRBV11-2 with TRBJ2-3; 13 nucleotides agree with TRBD2. CDR3 length equals 15 residues. CDR1 and CDR2 from the germline V gene are SGHAT and FQNNGV. Trimming removed 5 bases from V and 4 bases from J; junction bases left unmatched: 3. CDR3 nucleotides: TGTGCCAGCAGCACTAGCGGGGGGGCATCAGATACGCAGTATTTT. Its protein is CASSTSGGASDTQYF.

The table lists this clone with a count of one. V usage is TRBV19 and J usage is TRBJ1-2; TRBD1 matches 7 bases. This CDR3 spans 16 amino acids. The germline V gene has CDR1 LNHDA and CDR2 SQIVND (reference sequence). The trim removed 6 bases at V and 8 bases at J, leaving 18 bases unmatched. The CDR3 coding sequence is TGTGCCAGTAGCCAAACTCCGGGACAGACGGTCGGAGGCTACACCTTC. This gives the protein CASSQTPGQTVGGYTF.

V gene TRBV5-5 combines with J gene TRBJ2-5; maybe TRBD2 (5 bases). CDR1 and CDR2 (germline): SGHKS, YYEKEE (reference sequence). V gave up 1 base and J gave up 2 bases, with 9 bases separating them. This CDR3 comprises 14 residues. The CDR3 protein is CASSLSLAQETQYF. The CDR3 DNA reads TGTGCCAGCAGCTTGAGCTTAGCGCAAGAGACCCAGTACTTC.

The J gene is TRBJ2-1, the V gene TRBV11-1, with 12 bases lining up with TRBD2. The V segment lost 0 bases and the J segment 5 bases; nucleotides outside the gene matches: 5. The length of the CDR3 is 17 residues. Germline V gene sequence: CDR1 SGHAT, CDR2 FQDESV (reference sequence). Written as DNA, the CDR3 is TGTGCCAGCAGCTTAGCTCCGACTAGCGGGGGAAACAATGAGCAGTTCTTC. It yields the protein CASSLAPTSGGNNEQFF.

With regard to this clone: Germline is not matched at one junction end, which may reflect a read error. This rearrangement joins TRBV7-7 to TRBJ2-3; TRBD2 agrees at 13 bases. The germline CDR1 and CDR2 sequences are SSHAT and FNYEAQ (reference sequence). This CDR3 region has 15 residues. CDR3 sequence reads: CASSFGLAGVDTQYF. CDR3 in DNA: TGTGCTAGCAGCTTTGGACTAGCGGGGGTTGATACGCAGTATTTT.

The gene calls are TRBV7-2 and TRBJ1-2; 9 positions match TRBD1. Per germline, CDR1 SGHTA and CDR2 FQGNSA. This CDR3 is built from 15 residues. The V and J ends lost 5 bases and 8 bases, in that order; junction bases with no gene match: 12. CDR3 coding DNA: TGTGCCAGCAGCCTCGGACAGGGGAATGTAGGCGGCTACACCTTC. As protein: CASSLGQGNVGGYTF.

The V call is TRBV19, the J call TRBJ2-7; D gene uncertain. Germline lookup yields CDR1 LNHDA and CDR2 SQIVND (reference sequence). The CDR3 consists of 11 residues. Between the trimmed V and J ends, which lost 6 bases and 4 bases, there was a span of 7 bases. CDR3 sequence: CASRTQYEQYF. CDR3 coding DNA: TGTGCCAGTAGGACTCAATACGAGCAGTACTTC.

This clone has just one count. The V gene is TRBV15, the J gene TRBJ1-5; 7 bases fit TRBD1. V lost 5 bases to trimming and J lost 4 bases; unmatched junction nucleotides: 14. The CDR3 loop spans 17 amino acids. CDR1 LNHNV and CDR2 YYDKDF come from the germline V gene (reference sequence). The DNA of the CDR3 is TGTGCCACCAGCGCTCGTATAACCAACAGGGGAAATCAGCCCCAGCATTTT. This codes for CATSARITNRGNQPQHF.

This clone was recorded a few times. The chain is built from TRBV6-6 and TRBJ2-7, with D uncertain. V lost 6 bases, J lost 4 bases, and 10 bases lay in between. The CDR3 spans 12 residues. Germline V lookup: CDR1 MNHNY, CDR2 SVGAGI (reference sequence). In DNA, the CDR3 is TGTGCCAGCAGCCAACTGGGGTACGAGCAGTACTTC. Protein sequence: CASSQLGYEQYF.

This clone is a singleton in its sample. The J gene is TRBJ1-1, the V gene TRBV11-3; D gene uncertain. Germline values: CDR1 SGHNT, CDR2 YENEEA. V was cut by 5 bases and J by 6 bases, with 16 bases left in between. The CDR3 extends over 14 amino acids. The CDR3 bases are TGTGCCAGCAGCCCATTGAGGTTAAGTCCTGAAGCTTTCTTT. Its protein is CASSPLRLSPEAFF.

V usage is TRBV6-1 and J usage is TRBJ1-2; 11 bases line up with TRBD1. The CDR3 is 14 amino acids. Germline CDR1 is MNHNS and CDR2 is SASEGT. V was clipped by 4 bases and J by 7 bases; unmatched bases: 5. CDR3 DNA sequence: TGTGCCAGCAGTGTCGGACAGGGGGCCGCTGGCTACACCTTC. Translated, it gives CASSVGQGAAGYTF.

CDR3 sequence (DNA): TGTGCCAGCTCACTTAGCGGGGGAGCCTACGAGCAGTACTTC. Encoded protein: CASSLSGGAYEQYF. The gene calls are TRBV18 and TRBJ2-7; TRBD2 matches 9 bases. V shed 4 bases, J shed 2 bases, and the junction held 3 bases outside the gene matches. Per germline, CDR1 KGHSH and CDR2 LQKENI. The CDR3 extends over 14 amino acids.

This chain uses TRBV5-1 with TRBJ2-7; tentatively, D is TRBD2 (5 bases). V was pared by 7 bases and J by 3 bases, with 14 bases between. Germline-derived CDR1 and CDR2 are SGHRS and YFSETQ. The CDR3 is made up of 13 amino acids. The CDR3 DNA sequence: TGCGCCAGCGGGTTACTAGGGATCTACGAGCAGTACTTC. This translates into CASGLLGIYEQYF.

The chain has TRBV2 and TRBJ1-2, with D perhaps TRBD1 (6 bases). Germline V gene sequence: CDR1 SNHLY, CDR2 FYNNEI. The length of the CDR3 is 14 residues. Trimming shortened V by 8 bases and J by 6 bases, and 19 bases separated the two germline ends. The chain's CDR3 is CASPEVRGRNGYTF. CDR3 DNA: TGTGCCAGCCCGGAGGTACGGGGGCGCAATGGCTACACCTTC.

This sequence joins TRBV13 and TRBJ2-1, with a possible D match to TRBD1 (6 bases). The CDR3 has 17 residues. Trimming cost V 5 bases and J 0 bases, with 17 bases left between them. CDR1 PRHDT and CDR2 FYEKMQ come from the germline V gene (reference sequence). This chain's CDR3 is CASSPKSGTFSYNEQFF. DNA of the CDR3: TGTGCCAGCAGCCCTAAGTCCGGGACATTCTCCTACAATGAGCAGTTCTTC.

This chain uses TRBV29-1 with TRBJ1-3; D unresolved. The ends were cut back, 4 bases at V and 0 bases at J, with 10 bases in the middle. This CDR3 comprises 14 residues. The germline V gene has CDR1 SQVTM and CDR2 ANQGSEA. CDR3 bases: TGCAGCGTTGGGGAAACTAGCTCTGGAAACACCATATATTTT. Translating gives CSVGETSSGNTIYF. The whole variable domain, filled in from reference TRBV29-1 and TRBJ1-3, reads SAVISQKPSRDICQRGTSLTIQCQVDSQVTMMFWYRQQPGQSLTLIATANQGSEATYESGFVIDKFPISRPNLTFSTLTVSNMSPEDSSIYLCSVGETSSGNTIYFGEGSWLTVV.

The V call is TRBV7-2, the J call TRBJ2-2; D ambiguous. Germline CDR1 SGHTA, CDR2 FQGNSA. This CDR3 has 16 amino acids. V lost 5 bases and J 4 bases, leaving 17 bases between the germline ends. CDR3 in amino acids: CASSLLSGSGTGELFF. In nucleotides, the CDR3 is TGTGCCAGCAGCCTCCTGTCCGGGTCGGGCACCGGGGAGCTGTTTTTT.

This sequence joins TRBV25-1 and TRBJ2-3; TRBD2 aligns across 9 bases. Per germline, CDR1 MGHDK and CDR2 SYGVNS. The V gene end was trimmed by 3 bases and the J gene end by 3 bases; junction bases not matched to a gene: 4. The CDR3 covers 15 residues. The CDR3, as DNA: TGTGCCAGCAGTGATGAGCTAGCGGGGACAGATACGCAGTATTTT. It is translated as CASSDELAGTDTQYF. Combining the CDR3 with reference TRBV25-1 and TRBJ2-3 gives the whole variable domain EADIYQTPRYLVIGTGKKITLECSQTMGHDKMYWYQQDPGMELHLIHYSYGVNSTEKGDLSSESTVSRIRTEHFPLTLESARPSHTSQYLCASSDELAGTDTQYFGPGTRLTVL.

The gene calls are TRBV13 and TRBJ1-5; possibly TRBD1 for D (5 bases). The ends were cut back, 4 bases at V and 4 bases at J, with 8 bases in the middle. This CDR3 has 13 residues. Germline assignment: CDR1 PRHDT and CDR2 FYEKMQ (reference sequence). The CDR3 DNA is TGTGCCAGCAGCTCAGGGATAAATCAGCCCCAGCATTTT. This encodes CASSSGINQPQHF. Full variable domain (missing parts from reference TRBV13 and TRBJ1-5): AAGVIQSPRHLIKEKRETATLKCYPIPRHDTVYWYQQGPGQDPQFLISFYEKMQSDKGSIPDRFSAQQFSDYHSELNMSSLELGDSALYFCASSSGINQPQHFGDGTRLSIL.